A single sample gave rise to the 8 T cell receptor beta chains below, sequenced in a study of shared T cell receptors in the human thymus (TCRdb year 2021). Receptors were amplified or captured by the immunoSEQ multiplex PCR assay. TCRdb holds this immuneACCESS table with in-frame rearrangements only. Some clones are missing; in checked studies, unresolved V genes explain under half, and the rest has no known cause. This sample comprises about 500,000 clones, 75% to 85% of them detected only once. Around 0.013% of the sample belongs to the ten largest clones. A further study also used this sample, focusing on human thymus T cells.

Sequenced sample: thymocytes. These receptor sequences come from a boy less than two years old with a congenital heart defect. Donor details come from another sample of the same person, matched by shared clones.

DNA of the CDR3: TGTGCCAGTAGCCCCCGACAGGCACTGAGGAGCTCCTACGAGCAGTACTTC. This codes for CASSPRQALRSSYEQYF. J is TRBJ2-7 and V is TRBV19; D is perhaps TRBD1 (6 bases). Trimming removed 6 bases from V and 0 bases from J, with 21 bases in between. The germline CDR1 and CDR2 sequences are LNHDA and SQIVND (reference sequence). The CDR3 spans 17 residues.

The chain links TRBV6-5 to TRBJ2-1, with no clear D. The V gene's germline CDR1 is MNHEY and CDR2 SVGAGI. V was shortened by 0 bases and J by 8 bases, with 11 bases between the two germline ends. CDR3 length: 14 residues. The CDR3 reads CASSYSTLGDEQFF. The CDR3 nucleotides are TGTGCCAGCAGTTACTCCACCCTCGGAGATGAGCAGTTCTTC.

V is TRBV5-1 and J is TRBJ2-7; TRBD2 agrees at 7 bases. Trimming took 4 bases from V and 0 from J; bases not matched to a gene: 19. This CDR3 comprises 19 residues. Germline CDR1 reads SGHRS; CDR2 reads YFSETQ. The CDR3 sequence: CASSLILAESIPDSYEQYF. The CDR3 bases are TGCGCCAGCAGCCTTATCCTAGCGGAGAGTATCCCGGACTCCTACGAGCAGTACTTC.

This clone was found a few times. V and J are TRBV29-1 and TRBJ1-2; a weak D match, TRBD1 (6 bases). The CDR3 runs 12 residues. V was shortened by 6 bases and J by 5 bases, with 13 bases between the two germline ends. Germline V lookup: CDR1 SQVTM, CDR2 ANQGSEA. In DNA, the CDR3 is TGCAGCGTCCGACAGGATTATTATGGCTACACCTTC. Amino acid sequence: CSVRQDYYGYTF.

The J gene is TRBJ2-1, the V gene TRBV30; the D gene is possibly TRBD2 (7 bases). This CDR3 has 15 residues. V was trimmed by 3 bases and J by 8 bases, leaving 20 bases between them. The germline gives CDR1 GTSNPN, CDR2 SVGIG (reference sequence). The chain's CDR3 is CAWRGAGSEGDEQFF. In DNA form, the CDR3 reads TGTGCCTGGAGAGGAGCGGGATCTGAGGGGGATGAGCAGTTCTTC. The variable domain in full, completed from reference TRBV30 and TRBJ2-1, reads SQTIHQWPATLVQPVGSPLSLECTVEGTSNPNLYWYRQAAGRGLQLLFYSVGIGQISSEVPQNLSASRPQDRQFILSSKKLLLSDSGFYLCAWRGAGSEGDEQFFGPGTRLTVL.

The chain recombines TRBV28 with TRBJ1-1; TRBD1 matches at 10 bases. The CDR3 runs to 17 residues. After removal of 3 bases from V and 1 base from J, the junction contained 8 bases not matched to a gene. Germline-derived CDR1 and CDR2 are MDHEN and SYDVKM. The CDR3 is CASSFRGQGRQNTEAFF. The DNA of the CDR3 is TGTGCCAGCAGTTTCCGGGGACAGGGGAGGCAGAACACTGAAGCTTTCTTT.

This clone was detected only a few times. The CDR3: CASSQDRKLHYSYNEQFF. CDR3 coding DNA: TGCGCCAGCAGCCAAGATAGGAAGCTACACTACTCCTACAATGAGCAGTTCTTC. V is TRBV4-3 and J is TRBJ2-1; no firm D call. The CDR3 has 18 residues. The ends were cut back, 0 bases at V and 0 bases at J, with 15 bases in the middle. The germline V gene has CDR1 LGHNA and CDR2 YSLEER.

The chain links TRBV5-4 to TRBJ1-2, with 10 bases lining up with TRBD1. After removal of 4 bases from V and 8 bases from J, the junction contained 26 bases not matched to a gene. The CDR3 has 20 amino acids. From germline, CDR1 is SGHNT and CDR2 YYREEE (reference sequence). The CDR3 DNA follows: TGTGCCAGCAGCCCGAAGGAAACTGTAACATTGTGGGGACAGGGGATCGGCTACACCTTC. Translation gives CASSPKETVTLWGQGIGYTF.